Detailed here is one TCR beta chain. Its cognate antigen is unknown. This entry belongs to a study of siplizumab effects on memory and regulatory T cells. Using immunoSEQ multiplex PCR, the repertoire was profiled, and TCRdb retains in-frame clones only, with some absent. The sample includes some 65,000 clones, around nine tenths of them seen just once. This CDR3 region has 13 residues. Germline lookup yields CDR1 MRHNA and CDR2 SNTAGT. Trimming removed 6 bases from V and 4 bases from J; junction bases left unmatched: 5. Study findings and constraints: Tregs proliferating in siplizumab cultures lacked confirmation of their suppressive function.

J is TRBJ1-2 and V is TRBV6-4; 7 nucleotides line up with TRBD1. The clonotype comes from a human donor in good health. The sample taken for sequencing was Tregs sorted from blood. CDR3 residues: CASSPGGSYGYTF. The CDR3 coding sequence is TGTGCCAGCAGCCCAGGGGGATCCTATGGCTACACCTTC.